This TCR beta chain was captured in a study of blood T cell repertoires in COVID-19. Seattle's cohort entered during active infection and was followed longitudinally. The repertoire was sequenced with immunoSEQ multiplex PCR; TCRdb's copy has only in-frame clones and lacks some. Altogether around 400,000 clones are present, 87% being singletons, with the ten largest covering 2.3%. The sequenced sample was peripheral blood. The sequence derives from a woman aged 55-75 years with COVID-19, enrolled during active disease.

The CDR3 coding sequence is TGCAATCTCCACGAAGACAGGCTCAATCAGCCCCAGCATTTT. Its translation: CNLHEDRLNQPQHF. The V gene is TRBV29-1, the J gene TRBJ1-5, with D maybe TRBD1 (6 bases). This CDR3 is built from 14 residues. Germline CDR1 is SQVTM and CDR2 is ANQGSEA.